Following are 6 T cell receptor beta chains from one sample sequenced in a study of shared clonotypes between healthy human individuals. Terminally differentiated effector memory CD45RA+ cells were excluded by CCR7 positive selection of CD45RO-negative cells. Sequenced by immunoSEQ multiplex PCR; TCRdb stores in-frame clones only, minus some. Here the sample spans roughly 1,800,000 clones, approximately 94% being singletons. Sequenced: naive CD8+ T cells sorted from blood. The receptors here all came from a man younger than 35 in good health.

This clone was seen just once. The V call is TRBV14, the J call TRBJ2-1; no definite D call. Germline loops: CDR1 SGHDN, CDR2 FVKESK. V was pared by 1 base and J by 4 bases, with 11 bases between. CDR3 size: 15 residues. The CDR3 DNA reads as TGTGCCAGCAGCCAAGTTTTTACAGCTTACAATGAGCAGTTCTTC. Translated, it gives CASSQVFTAYNEQFF.

The chain uses TRBV5-1 and TRBJ2-7, with D uncertain. The CDR3 totals 12 residues. CDR1 is SGHRS, CDR2 YFSETQ, per germline. Trimming took 5 bases from V and 0 from J, leaving 6 bases between them. The CDR3 coding sequence is TGCGCCAGCAGAGGAAGCTCCTACGAGCAGTACTTC. This translates into CASRGSSYEQYF.

The V and J genes are TRBV13 and TRBJ2-2; no definite D call. Germline V lookup: CDR1 PRHDT, CDR2 FYEKMQ (reference sequence). V was cut by 3 bases and J by 3 bases, with 11 bases left in between. This CDR3 region has 15 residues. CDR3 sequence (DNA): TGTGCCAGCAGCTTCCTGGGCAACTACACCGGGGAGCTGTTTTTT. It specifies CASSFLGNYTGELFF.

This clone appeared a single time. A read error may produce the germline difference seen at one junction end. The chain carries TRBV13 and TRBJ2-6; no definite D call. The CDR3 runs 17 residues. The germline gives CDR1 PRHDT, CDR2 FYEKMQ (reference sequence). The CDR3 reads CASSVGSVGGGANVLTF. The DNA of the CDR3 is TGTGCCAGCAGCGTAGGGTCGGTGGGTGGTGGGGCCAACGTCCTGACTTTC.

This clone has a single count. Other DNA sequences within the sample encode an identical CDR3. The chain uses TRBV7-9 and TRBJ2-5; the match to TRBD1 covers 7 bases. Germline V gives CDR1 SEHNR, CDR2 FQNEAQ (reference sequence). The V segment lost 5 bases and the J segment 3 bases; nucleotides outside the gene matches: 3. The CDR3 runs to 13 residues. This CDR3 is CASSLTGEETQYF. The CDR3 nucleotides are TGTGCCAGCAGCCTAACAGGGGAAGAGACCCAGTACTTC.

The rearrangement links TRBV5-1 to TRBJ2-3; a possible D gene is TRBD2 (6 bases). This CDR3 has 15 residues. Looked up from germline, CDR1 is SGHRS and CDR2 is YFSETQ. With 0 bases removed from V and 0 bases from J, the gap between germline ends came to 8 bases. The CDR3: CASSLGGESTDTQYF. The CDR3 DNA follows: TGCGCCAGCAGCTTGGGCGGGGAGAGCACAGATACGCAGTATTTT.